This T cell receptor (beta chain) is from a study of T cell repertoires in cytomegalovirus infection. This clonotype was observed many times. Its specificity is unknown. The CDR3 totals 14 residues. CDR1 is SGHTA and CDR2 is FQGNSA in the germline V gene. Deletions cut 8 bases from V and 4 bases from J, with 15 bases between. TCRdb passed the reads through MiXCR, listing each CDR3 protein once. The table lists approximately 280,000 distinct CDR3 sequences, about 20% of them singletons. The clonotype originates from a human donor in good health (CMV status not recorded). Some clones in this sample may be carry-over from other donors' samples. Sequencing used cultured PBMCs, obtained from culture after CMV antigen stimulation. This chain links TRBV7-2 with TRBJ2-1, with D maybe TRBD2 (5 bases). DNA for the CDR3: TGTGCCAGCCTCCCTGGGAGTGGATACAATGAGCAGTTCTTC. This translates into CASLPGSGYNEQFF.